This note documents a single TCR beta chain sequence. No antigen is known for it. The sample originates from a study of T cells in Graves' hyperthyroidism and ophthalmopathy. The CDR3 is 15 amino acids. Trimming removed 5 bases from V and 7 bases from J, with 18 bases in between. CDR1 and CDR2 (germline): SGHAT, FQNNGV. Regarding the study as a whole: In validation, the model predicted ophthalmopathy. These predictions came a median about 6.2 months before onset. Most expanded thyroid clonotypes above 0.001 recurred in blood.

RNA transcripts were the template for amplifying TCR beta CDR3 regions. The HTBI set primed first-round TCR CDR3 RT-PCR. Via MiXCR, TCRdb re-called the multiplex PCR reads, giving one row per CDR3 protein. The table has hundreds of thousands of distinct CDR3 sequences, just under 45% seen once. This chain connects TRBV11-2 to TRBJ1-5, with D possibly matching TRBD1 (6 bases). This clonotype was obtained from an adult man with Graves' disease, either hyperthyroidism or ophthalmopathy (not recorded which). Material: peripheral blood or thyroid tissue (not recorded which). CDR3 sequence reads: CASSTRAGGQQPQHF. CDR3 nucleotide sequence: TGTGCCAGCAGCACCAGGGCGGGGGGCCAACAGCCCCAGCATTTT.